Following are 22 T cell receptor beta chains from one sample sequenced in a study of CD8+ T cells in alopecia areata. Treatment here: oral pan-JAK inhibitor, 5-10 mg twice daily. TCR sequencing used cDNA made by reverse transcription of extracted RNA. The method was immunoSEQ multiplex PCR; TCRdb's version includes in-frame clones alone and lacks a portion of them. The sample shows approximately 210,000 clones, less than 65% of them seen only once. The starting material was CD4+ T cells sorted from blood, obtained at week 4, from a patient treated with tofacitinib. These receptors came from a human donor with alopecia areata.

CDR3 region: CASSLRGAETQYF. CDR3 bases: TGCGCCAGCAGCTTGAGGGGCGCGGAGACCCAGTACTTC. The J gene is TRBJ2-5, the V gene TRBV5-1; a weak D match, TRBD1 (5 bases). CDR1 and CDR2 from the germline V gene are SGHRS and YFSETQ. The CDR3 contains 13 residues. Trimming stripped 1 base from V and 5 bases from J, with 9 bases between. The entire variable domain, with the rest obtained from reference TRBV5-1 and TRBJ2-5, is as follows: KAGVTQTPRYLIKTRGQQVTLSCSPISGHRSVSWYQQTPGQGLQFLFEYFSETQRNKGNFPGRFSGRQFSNSRSEMNVSTLELGDSALYLCASSLRGAETQYFGPGTRLLVL.

V usage is TRBV29-1 and J usage is TRBJ1-1, with D unclear. Trimming cost V 3 bases and J 11 bases, with 13 bases left between them. The V gene's germline CDR1 is SQVTM and CDR2 ANQGSEA. The CDR3 runs 11 residues. The chain's CDR3 is CSVDRGRLAFF. For the CDR3, the DNA is TGCAGCGTTGACCGTGGAAGACTTGCTTTCTTT. Drawing the rest from reference TRBV29-1 and TRBJ1-1, the complete variable domain is SAVISQKPSRDICQRGTSLTIQCQVDSQVTMMFWYRQQPGQSLTLIATANQGSEATYESGFVIDKFPISRPNLTFSTLTVSNMSPEDSSIYLCSVDRGRLAFFGQGTRLTVV.

J is TRBJ1-5 and V is TRBV6-5; weak D call: TRBD1 (5 bases). Trimming pared 0 bases from V and 6 bases from J, leaving 12 bases between. Germline loops: CDR1 MNHEY, CDR2 SVGAGI. This CDR3 has 15 residues. CDR3 protein: CASSYSTARFQPQHF. CDR3 DNA sequence: TGTGCCAGCAGTTACTCGACAGCGCGTTTTCAGCCCCAGCATTTT.

The gene calls are TRBV15 and TRBJ2-1; D call uncertain. The CDR3 sequence is 13 residues long. Germline loops: CDR1 LNHNV, CDR2 YYDKDF (reference sequence). V was cut by 1 base and J by 8 bases, with 9 bases left in between. The CDR3 region has the DNA TGTGCCACCAGCAGAGGTGAATACGATGAGCAGTTCTTC. Residues: CATSRGEYDEQFF.

The gene calls are TRBV9 and TRBJ2-7, with 10 positions matching TRBD1. The V gene's germline CDR1 is SGDLS and CDR2 YYNGEE. This CDR3 has 15 amino acids. Germline trimming cut 4 bases from V and 7 bases from J; bases unmatched to any gene: 11. CDR3 amino acids: CASSLGTGDLYEQYF. In nucleotides, the CDR3 is TGTGCCAGCAGCCTGGGGACAGGGGACCTGTATGAGCAGTACTTC.

This chain links TRBV6-6 with TRBJ1-1, with 7 bases fitting TRBD1. The CDR3 sequence is 14 residues long. In germline, CDR1 is MNHNY, CDR2 SVGAGI (reference sequence). Germline trimming cut 5 bases from V and 1 base from J; bases unmatched to any gene: 4. The CDR3 DNA sequence: TGTGCCAGCAGTAGGACAGGCGGGAACACTGAAGCTTTCTTT. Protein sequence: CASSRTGGNTEAFF.

This chain links TRBV4-3 with TRBJ1-5, with a tentative D call TRBD1 (5 bases). This CDR3 is built from 14 residues. Trimming stripped 0 bases from V and 7 bases from J, with 10 bases between. Germline assignment: CDR1 LGHNA and CDR2 YSLEER. The CDR3 nucleotides read TGCGCCAGCAGCCAAGAAAGACAGTTCCAGCCCCAGCATTTT. It encodes CASSQERQFQPQHF.

The CDR3 coding sequence is TGCGCCAGCAGCTTGGAGGGCAAACTCTCCTCACCCCTCCACTTT. It codes for CASSLEGKLSSPLHF. The V and J genes are TRBV5-1 and TRBJ1-6; no clear D gene. V lost 0 bases and J lost 10, with 14 bases in between. The CDR3 sequence is 15 residues long. The germline V gene has CDR1 SGHRS and CDR2 YFSETQ.

The chain links TRBV4-1 to TRBJ2-7; 10 positions agree with TRBD1. With 4 bases clipped from V and 2 bases from J, the junction kept 2 bases outside the gene matches. The V gene's germline CDR1 is MGHRA and CDR2 YSYEKL. This CDR3 has 14 amino acids. The CDR3 sequence is CASSLDRGTYEQYF. The CDR3 DNA reads as TGCGCCAGCAGCCTGGACAGGGGGACCTACGAGCAGTACTTC.

The chain joins TRBV30 to TRBJ1-5, with 7 bases lining up with TRBD1. Germline loops: CDR1 GTSNPN, CDR2 SVGIG (reference sequence). The CDR3 covers 13 residues. V shed 2 bases, J shed 6 bases, and the junction held 4 bases outside the gene matches. The CDR3 DNA reads as TGTGCCTGGAGTTCACAGGGGAGTCAGCCCCAGCATTTT. Encoded protein: CAWSSQGSQPQHF.

This rearrangement joins TRBV30 to TRBJ1-3; 9 nucleotides match TRBD1. V was clipped by 0 bases and J by 1 base; unmatched bases: 10. Germline CDR1 and CDR2: GTSNPN and SVGIG (reference sequence). The CDR3 has 18 residues. CDR3 in amino acids: CAWSVQGQGIRSGNTIYF. CDR3 nucleotide sequence: TGTGCCTGGAGTGTACAGGGACAGGGTATCAGATCTGGAAACACCATATATTTT.

The chain employs TRBV7-9 and TRBJ2-2, with D possibly TRBD2 on 5 matching bases. Trimming left V 5 bases short and J 3 bases short, with 10 bases between. The CDR3 sequence is 14 residues long. Germline V lookup: CDR1 SEHNR, CDR2 FQNEAQ (reference sequence). The CDR3 region has the DNA TGTGCCAGCAGCGCCGGACTCGACACCGGGGAGCTGTTTTTT. Its protein product is CASSAGLDTGELFF.

The rearrangement links TRBV27 to TRBJ1-2; the match to TRBD1 covers 9 bases. Germline CDR1 and CDR2: MNHEY and SMNVEV (reference sequence). The CDR3 sequence is 14 residues long. J gave up 6 bases and V 6 bases, and 8 bases lay outside the gene matches. CDR3 sequence (DNA): TGTGCCAGCAGGTCAGGACAGGGGTTCAATGGCTACACCTTC. Protein: CASRSGQGFNGYTF.

The chain recombines TRBV29-1 with TRBJ1-2; maybe TRBD1 (5 bases). CDR3 length equals 11 residues. V dropped 4 bases and J dropped 8 bases, with 11 bases sitting between them. In germline, CDR1 is SQVTM, CDR2 ANQGSEA. CDR3 sequence (DNA): TGCAGCGTTGGACTGGAGGGGGGCTACACCTTC. Translated, it gives CSVGLEGGYTF.

The chain is built from TRBV4-3 and TRBJ1-2; TRBD1 might be the D (6 bases). The ends were cut back, 0 bases at V and 5 bases at J, with 16 bases in the middle. CDR1 LGHNA and CDR2 YSLEER come from the germline V gene. This CDR3 comprises 16 residues. CDR3 in DNA: TGCGCCAGCAGCCAAGATCTTGGATTGACAGGATATGGCTACACCTTC. Translated: CASSQDLGLTGYGYTF.

The chain recombines TRBV7-9 with TRBJ2-1; D is undetermined. The ends were cut back, 1 base at V and 8 bases at J, with 0 bases in the middle. The CDR3 has 10 residues. The germline V gene has CDR1 SEHNR and CDR2 FQNEAQ (reference sequence). The CDR3 region is CASSLDEQFF. The CDR3 nucleotides read TGTGCCAGCAGCTTAGATGAGCAGTTCTTC.

V gene TRBV2 combines with J gene TRBJ2-6; D not resolved. V shed 10 bases and J shed 0 bases, with 10 bases lying between them. Germline V lookup: CDR1 SNHLY, CDR2 FYNNEI. The CDR3 contains 14 residues. Here the CDR3 DNA reads TGTGCCACCGCACCGAACTCTGGGGCCAACGTCCTGACTTTC. Translation gives CATAPNSGANVLTF.

This sequence joins TRBV18 and TRBJ1-6; 7 bases are a match to TRBD1. The J segment lost 3 bases and the V segment lost 3 bases, leaving 5 bases of the junction unmatched. CDR3 size: 16 residues. Germline CDR1 reads KGHSH; CDR2 reads LQKENI. In DNA form, the CDR3 reads TGTGCCAGCTCACCTCAGGACAGGCTCTATAATTCACCCCTCCACTTT. Translation gives CASSPQDRLYNSPLHF.

The V gene is TRBV27, the J gene TRBJ2-1; 9 nucleotides line up with TRBD2. The CDR3 sequence is 18 residues long. J lost 3 bases, V lost 4 bases, and 13 bases had no gene match. Germline-derived CDR1 and CDR2 are MNHEY and SMNVEV (reference sequence). The CDR3 nucleotides are TGTGCCAGCAGTTCGAATCAGGGCGGGGGGGCCCACTACAATGAGCAGTTCTTC. This encodes CASSSNQGGGAHYNEQFF.

This rearrangement joins TRBV7-2 to TRBJ2-7, with D unclear. The CDR3 has 15 amino acids. Trimming removed 1 base at V and 1 base at J, with 11 bases between. The germline gives CDR1 SGHTA, CDR2 FQGNSA. CDR3 sequence (DNA): TGTGCCAGCAGCTTAGTTTCGTTACCTTCCTACGAGCAGTACTTC. Translating gives CASSLVSLPSYEQYF.

This chain uses TRBV9 with TRBJ1-1; a possible D gene is TRBD1 (5 bases). V was pared by 3 bases and J by 3 bases, with 21 bases between. CDR1 is SGDLS, CDR2 YYNGEE, per germline. The CDR3 is 17 residues long. CDR3 amino acids: CASSAGTPGWQDTEAFF. CDR3 nucleotides: TGTGCCAGCAGCGCCGGGACCCCAGGGTGGCAGGACACTGAAGCTTTCTTT.

The genes are TRBV25-1 and TRBJ1-1; possibly TRBD1 for D (6 bases). The CDR3 is made up of 13 amino acids. Trimming pared 1 base from V and 8 bases from J, leaving 11 bases between. Germline loops: CDR1 MGHDK, CDR2 SYGVNS. CDR3 in amino acids: CASSESPQGEAFF. The DNA of the CDR3 is TGTGCCAGCAGTGAATCCCCCCAGGGGGAAGCTTTCTTT.